The entry below describes one T cell receptor (beta chain). The sample originates from a study of control samples from healthy donors and cancer patients. Data came from immunoSEQ multiplex PCR; TCRdb stores just in-frame clones and leaves some out. Among about 77,000 clones listed, almost 95% were seen once. The receptor comes from a woman in her fifties or sixties in good health. The sequenced sample consisted of blood.

The CDR3 is CAISEGTGGTDTQYF. The CDR3 region has the DNA TGTGCCATCAGTGAAGGGACCGGAGGCACAGATACGCAGTATTTT. V usage is TRBV10-3 and J usage is TRBJ2-3; either TRBD1 or TRBD2 may fit D (5 bases each). The CDR3 extends over 15 amino acids. V lost 3 bases to trimming and J lost 1 base, with 11 bases between them. Germline CDR1 reads ENHRY; CDR2 reads SYGVKD.